This TCR beta chain was captured in a study of regulatory T cells in long-lasting Graves disease. CDR3 length: 15 residues. V lost 2 bases, J lost 5 bases, and 13 bases lay in between. Time point specified: newly diagnosed GD, antithyroid drugs for less than 3 months. Following extraction of RNA from PBMCs, that RNA was used to make the TCR library. Researchers made TCR beta libraries by using iRepertoire HTBI primers and running Arm-PCR on CDR3 regions. MiXCR, applied by TCRdb to the multiplex PCR reads, yields one record per CDR3 protein. The sample includes about 380,000 distinct CDR3 sequences, about 16% seen only once; the top ten take about a fifth. This clonotype was picked up many times.

Sequences were derived from peripheral blood mononuclear cells (PBMCs), sampled at new diagnosis, from a patient treated with antithyroid drugs. The chain is built from TRBV12-3 or TRBV12-4 and TRBJ2-1; D perhaps matches TRBD1 (6 bases). The TCR sequence derives from a female donor with Graves disease. CDR3 sequence reads: CASSLYRAPNNEQFF. CDR3 DNA sequence: TGTGCCAGCAGTTTATACAGGGCCCCCAACAATGAGCAGTTCTTC.